Included here is one TCR beta chain sequence, with context. The data were taken from a study of Ad26.COV2.S vaccination and SARS-CoV-2 variants. V dropped 3 bases and J dropped 0 bases, with 9 bases sitting between them. Germline CDR1 and CDR2: SGHTA and FQGNSA. The CDR3 has 15 residues. Measured with immunoSEQ multiplex PCR; TCRdb has only the in-frame clones, and not every one. This sample yields a few hundred thousand clones, of which around 91% are seen a single time; 4.3% belongs to the top ten. Treatment: roughly 19 received Ad26.COV2.S at low or high dose, single or two shots; roughly 5 received placebo; per-sample allocation not given. The samples date from day 63 after the first vaccine or placebo injection. Vaccination used an Ad26 vector expressing Wuhan-strain SARS-CoV-2 spike.

The rearrangement links TRBV7-2 to TRBJ2-1; D uncertain. The sequence derives from a person aged 18 to 65 who received the Ad26.COV2.S COVID-19 vaccine or a placebo. The sample here was peripheral blood, taken in a trial of Ad26.COV2.S vaccine versus placebo. CDR3: CASSFGVGSYNEQFF. DNA of the CDR3: TGTGCCAGCAGCTTCGGCGTGGGCTCCTACAATGAGCAGTTCTTC.